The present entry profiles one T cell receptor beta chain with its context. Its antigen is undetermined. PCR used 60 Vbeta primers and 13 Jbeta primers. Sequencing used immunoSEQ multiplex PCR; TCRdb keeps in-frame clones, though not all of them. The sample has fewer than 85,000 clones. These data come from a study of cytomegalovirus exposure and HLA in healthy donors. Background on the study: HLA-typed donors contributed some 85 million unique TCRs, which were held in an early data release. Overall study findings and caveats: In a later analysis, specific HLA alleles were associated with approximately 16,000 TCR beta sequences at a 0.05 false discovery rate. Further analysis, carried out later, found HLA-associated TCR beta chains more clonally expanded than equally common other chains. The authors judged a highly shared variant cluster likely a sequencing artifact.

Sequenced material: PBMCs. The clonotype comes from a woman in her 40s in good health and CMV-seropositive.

The CDR3 loop reads CASSLTGTANTEAFF. The CDR3 DNA reads TGTGCCAGCAGCTTAACGGGGACAGCTAACACTGAAGCTTTCTTT. The chain recombines TRBV7-3 with TRBJ1-1; 7 bases match TRBD1. The junction had 3 bases not matched to a gene; V was cut back by 0 bases and J by 2 bases. The CDR3 sequence is 15 residues long. Germline CDR1 and CDR2: SGHTA and FQGTGA.